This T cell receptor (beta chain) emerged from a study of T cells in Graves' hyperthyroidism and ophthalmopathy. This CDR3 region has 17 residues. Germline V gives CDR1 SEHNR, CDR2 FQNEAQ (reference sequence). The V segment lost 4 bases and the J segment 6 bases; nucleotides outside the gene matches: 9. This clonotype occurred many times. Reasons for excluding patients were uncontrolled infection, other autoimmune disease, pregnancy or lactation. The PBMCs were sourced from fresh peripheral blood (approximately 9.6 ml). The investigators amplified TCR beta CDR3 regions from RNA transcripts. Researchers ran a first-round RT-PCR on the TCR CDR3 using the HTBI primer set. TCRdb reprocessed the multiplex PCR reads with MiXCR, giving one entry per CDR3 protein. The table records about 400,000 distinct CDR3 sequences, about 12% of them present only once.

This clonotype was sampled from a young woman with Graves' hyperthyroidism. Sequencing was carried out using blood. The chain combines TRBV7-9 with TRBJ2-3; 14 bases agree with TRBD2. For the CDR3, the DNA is TGTGCCAGCAGCTGGACGGGACTAGCGGGAGTGATGGATACGCAGTATTTT. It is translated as CASSWTGLAGVMDTQYF.